This is a list of T cell receptor beta chains from one sample in a study of T cell responses to AZD1222 COVID-19 vaccine. Repertoires were generated with immunoSEQ multiplex PCR, while TCRdb's copy carries only in-frame clones and drops some. The sample has tens of thousands of clones, over 60% seen once. The material was peripheral blood, obtained on day 0 of AZD1222 vaccination. These receptors all come from an adult in good health. The CDR3 runs from the conserved cysteine through the conserved F or W. A D gene is named only where the DNA matches it firmly. Only some rows state a clone size, as once, few, many or a class for expanded clones.

d_gene: .
abundance: .
j_gene: TRBJ2-5
v_gene: TRBV11-2
CDR3nt: TGTGCCAGCAGCCCTCCAGTATTAGAGACCCAGTACTTC
CDR3aa: CASSPPVLETQYF

d_gene: .
abundance: .
j_gene: TRBJ2-6
v_gene: TRBV6-1
CDR3nt: TGTGCCAGCAGTGTACACGGGATCTCTGGGGCCAACGTCCTGACTTTC
CDR3aa: CASSVHGISGANVLTF

d_gene: .
abundance: .
j_gene: TRBJ1-2
v_gene: TRBV19
CDR3nt: TGTGCCAGTAGTACCGCAGGGGGCTACACCTTC
CDR3aa: CASSTAGGYTF

d_gene: .
abundance: .
j_gene: TRBJ2-3
v_gene: TRBV7-9
CDR3nt: TGTGCCAGCAGCCCCTTAGCAGCAGATACGCAGTATTTT
CDR3aa: CASSPLAADTQYF

d_gene: .
abundance: .
j_gene: TRBJ1-6
v_gene: TRBV6-1
CDR3nt: TGTGCCAGCAGTGACCCACAGGGTCCGAATTCACCCCTCCACTTT
CDR3aa: CASSDPQGPNSPLHF

d_gene: .
abundance: .
j_gene: TRBJ2-7
v_gene: TRBV5-6
CDR3nt: TGTGCCAGCAGCTTCCCAGGGGAACACGAGCAGTACTTC
CDR3aa: CASSFPGEHEQYF

d_gene: .
abundance: .
j_gene: TRBJ1-1
v_gene: TRBV18
CDR3nt: TGTGCCAGCTCCCAGGACCGAACCGAGAGCACTGAAGCTTTCTTT
CDR3aa: CASSQDRTESTEAFF

d_gene: TRBD1
abundance: .
j_gene: TRBJ1-4
v_gene: TRBV6-5
CDR3nt: TGTGCCAGCAGCAAGGGGACAGGGACTAATGAAAAACTGTTTTTT
CDR3aa: CASSKGTGTNEKLFF

d_gene: .
abundance: .
j_gene: TRBJ1-5
v_gene: TRBV19
CDR3nt: TGTGCCAGTAGTATGGGCCAGACCCTAAATCAGCCCCAGCATTTT
CDR3aa: CASSMGQTLNQPQHF

d_gene: .
abundance: few
j_gene: TRBJ2-2
v_gene: TRBV30
CDR3nt: TGTGCCTGGGACGGTGCTGGGACCGGGGAGCTGTTTTTT
CDR3aa: CAWDGAGTGELFF

d_gene: TRBD2
abundance: .
j_gene: TRBJ2-3
v_gene: TRBV11-3
CDR3nt: TGTGCCAGCTCTGGGGGGACTAGAGGGGTTAGCACAGATACGCAGTATTTT
CDR3aa: CASSGGTRGVSTDTQYF

d_gene: .
abundance: few
j_gene: TRBJ2-7
v_gene: TRBV7-9
CDR3nt: TGTGCCAGCAGCTTTGGACAACTTTCCTACGAGCAGTACTTC
CDR3aa: CASSFGQLSYEQYF

d_gene: .
abundance: few
j_gene: TRBJ1-1
v_gene: TRBV2
CDR3nt: TGTGCCACCGGAGCAGGAACTGAAGCTTTCTTT
CDR3aa: CATGAGTEAFF

d_gene: TRBD1
abundance: .
j_gene: TRBJ2-3
v_gene: TRBV5-1
CDR3nt: TGCGCCAGCAGCGTGTGGACAGGGGGGCTTCCAGATACGCAGTATTTT
CDR3aa: CASSVWTGGLPDTQYF

d_gene: TRBD1
abundance: .
j_gene: TRBJ1-5
v_gene: TRBV3-1/TRBV3-2
CDR3nt: TGTGCCAGCAGCCGATCAGACAGGGACGGCAATCAGCCCCAGCATTTT
CDR3aa: CASSRSDRDGNQPQHF

d_gene: .
abundance: .
j_gene: TRBJ1-1
v_gene: TRBV28
CDR3nt: TGTGCCAGCAGTTTGGGGCAGGGTAGTTGGAACACTGAAGCTTTCTTT
CDR3aa: CASSLGQGSWNTEAFF

d_gene: TRBD1
abundance: .
j_gene: TRBJ1-1
v_gene: TRBV7-8
CDR3nt: TGTGCCAGCAGCTTAACAGGGGAGACTGAAGCTTTCTTT
CDR3aa: CASSLTGETEAFF

d_gene: TRBD1
abundance: .
j_gene: TRBJ2-6
v_gene: TRBV5-1
CDR3nt: TGCGCCAGCAGCTTGTTTCCGGGACAGGGCGCCGGGGCCAACGTCCTGACTTTC
CDR3aa: CASSLFPGQGAGANVLTF

d_gene: TRBD1
abundance: .
j_gene: TRBJ1-1
v_gene: TRBV6-5
CDR3nt: TGTGCCACCAGACAGGGTCCCGAAGCTTTCTTT
CDR3aa: CATRQGPEAFF

d_gene: TRBD1
abundance: once
j_gene: TRBJ1-6
v_gene: TRBV10-3
CDR3nt: TGTGCCATCAAGCCAGGGGGCCGGTTGGATTCACCCCTCCACTTT
CDR3aa: CAIKPGGRLDSPLHF

d_gene: .
abundance: .
j_gene: TRBJ1-6
v_gene: TRBV5-6
CDR3nt: TGTGCCAGCAGCCAGTGGGGGCGGTCACCCCTCCACTTT
CDR3aa: CASSQWGRSPLHF

d_gene: .
abundance: .
j_gene: TRBJ2-2
v_gene: TRBV6-5
CDR3nt: TGTGCCAGCAGTTACTCAAAACAGCACACCGGGGAGCTGTTTTTT
CDR3aa: CASSYSKQHTGELFF

d_gene: .
abundance: .
j_gene: TRBJ1-2
v_gene: TRBV6-5
CDR3nt: TGTGCCAGCAGCGCCGCCTCTTATGGCTACACCTTC
CDR3aa: CASSAASYGYTF

d_gene: TRBD1
abundance: .
j_gene: TRBJ1-2
v_gene: TRBV28
CDR3nt: TGTGCCAGCAGTTTAATGGGGACAGCCCAAAACTATGGCTACACCTTC
CDR3aa: CASSLMGTAQNYGYTF

d_gene: .
abundance: once
j_gene: TRBJ1-4
v_gene: TRBV11-2
CDR3nt: TGTGCCAGCAGCTTAGAAGGGGTTGGAAAACTGTTTTTT
CDR3aa: CASSLEGVGKLFF

d_gene: TRBD1
abundance: .
j_gene: TRBJ1-1
v_gene: TRBV10-3
CDR3nt: TGTGCTTCAGGGGGGACAGGGGCAGGGAACACTGAAGCTTTCTTT
CDR3aa: CASGGTGAGNTEAFF

d_gene: .
abundance: .
j_gene: TRBJ2-7
v_gene: TRBV20-1
CDR3nt: TGCAGTGCTAGAGGAGGGTACGAGCAGTACTTC
CDR3aa: CSARGGYEQYF

d_gene: .
abundance: .
j_gene: TRBJ1-1
v_gene: TRBV11-2
CDR3nt: TGTGCCAGCAGCTTAGGCTCGGCAGGAAGGGGCACTGAAGCTTTCTTT
CDR3aa: CASSLGSAGRGTEAFF

d_gene: TRBD1
abundance: once
j_gene: TRBJ1-1
v_gene: TRBV28
CDR3nt: TGTGCCAGCAGTTATACAGGGGGCAGGACTGAAGCTTTCTTT
CDR3aa: CASSYTGGRTEAFF

d_gene: TRBD2
abundance: .
j_gene: TRBJ2-1
v_gene: TRBV3-1/TRBV3-2
CDR3nt: TGTGCCAGCAGCCAAGATGCGGTAGCGGGGGGGCGGAATGAGCAGTTCTTC
CDR3aa: CASSQDAVAGGRNEQFF

d_gene: .
abundance: .
j_gene: TRBJ1-2
v_gene: TRBV3-1/TRBV3-2
CDR3nt: TGTGCCAGCAGCCAAGATTTGGGGACGTCCACCTTC
CDR3aa: CASSQDLGTSTF

d_gene: TRBD2
abundance: .
j_gene: TRBJ2-5
v_gene: TRBV4-2
CDR3nt: TGTGCCAGCAGCCAAGAAAGGGCTAGCGGGGGGAAACAAGAGACCCAGTACTTC
CDR3aa: CASSQERASGGKQETQYF

d_gene: .
abundance: .
j_gene: TRBJ1-2
v_gene: TRBV12-3/TRBV12-4
CDR3nt: TGTGCCAGCAGTTTAGATGGCCAGGCAGGCTACACCTTC
CDR3aa: CASSLDGQAGYTF

d_gene: .
abundance: .
j_gene: TRBJ1-1
v_gene: TRBV28
CDR3nt: TGTGCCAGCATACTTTCGGCGGGGGACACTGAAGCTTTCTTT
CDR3aa: CASILSAGDTEAFF

d_gene: .
abundance: .
j_gene: TRBJ1-1
v_gene: TRBV6-2/TRBV6-3
CDR3nt: TGTGCCAGCAGCCTACATGTGAACACTGAAGCTTTCTTT
CDR3aa: CASSLHVNTEAFF